Each of the 16 T cell receptor beta chains below was sequenced from the same sample in a study of metastatic and nonmetastatic thyroid tumors. Thyroid surgery had not been preceded by any treatment in any patient. TCRdb reassembled clones from the PCR reads with MiXCR. The data show some 84,000 clones, approximately 9% seen once. The material sequenced was blood. The receptors here all came from a female donor with papillary thyroid cancer or a benign thyroid nodule (not recorded which). Some clones in this sample may be carry-over from other donors' samples.

This clone was counted at least ten times. The chain has TRBV6-4 and TRBJ2-3, with 9 positions matching TRBD2. Looked up from germline, CDR1 is MRHNA and CDR2 is SNTAGT. The V gene end was trimmed by 4 bases and the J gene end by 0 bases; junction bases not matched to a gene: 2. This CDR3 has 15 residues. CDR3 amino acids: CASSVAGASTDTQYF. CDR3 DNA: TGTGCCAGCAGTGTAGCGGGGGCTAGCACAGATACGCAGTATTTT.

There are many counts of this clone. This chain links TRBV5-1 with TRBJ2-2; weak D call: TRBD1 (6 bases). Germline V lookup: CDR1 SGHRS, CDR2 YFSETQ. CDR3 size: 15 residues. Trimming pared 4 bases from V and 4 bases from J, leaving 14 bases between. The CDR3 bases are TGCGCCAGCAGCCCCGGGGACAAACTCACCGGGGAGCTGTTTTTT. Protein product: CASSPGDKLTGELFF.

The genes are TRBV29-1 and TRBJ1-2, with 8 nucleotides matching TRBD1. J lost 3 bases, V lost 6 bases, and 3 bases had no gene match. Germline assignment: CDR1 SQVTM and CDR2 ANQGSEA. The CDR3 covers 12 residues. CDR3 loop: CSVGQGDYGYTF. The CDR3 coding sequence is TGCAGCGTAGGACAGGGAGACTATGGCTACACCTTC. Drawing the rest from reference TRBV29-1 and TRBJ1-2, the complete variable domain is SAVISQKPSRDICQRGTSLTIQCQVDSQVTMMFWYRQQPGQSLTLIATANQGSEATYESGFVIDKFPISRPNLTFSTLTVSNMSPEDSSIYLCSVGQGDYGYTFGSGTRLTVV.

This clone was recorded many times. This CDR3 reads CASSDYSSGNTIYF. In DNA, the CDR3 is TGCGCCAGCAGTGATTACAGTTCTGGAAACACCATATATTTT. V usage is TRBV10-2 and J usage is TRBJ1-3; no reliable D call. The CDR3 extends over 14 amino acids. Germline CDR1 and CDR2: WSHSY and SAAADI. Deletions cut 3 bases from V and 1 base from J, with 7 bases between.

This clone was counted many times. A much larger clone lies a single base off, so this may be a read error. Without the conserved terminal phenylalanine or tryptophan, this CDR3 likely stems from a read error. The same CDR3 can be traced to other DNA sequences in this sample. V gene TRBV6-5 combines with J gene TRBJ1-2, with D possibly matching TRBD1 (6 bases). The V end was cut by 2 bases, the J end by 4 bases, with 14 bases between. The CDR3 spans 15 residues. Germline V gene lookup returns CDR1 MNHEY and CDR2 SVGAGI. Here the CDR3 reads CASSYLTGLGYGYTL. The CDR3 DNA reads as TGTGCCAGCAGTTACCTCACAGGGTTAGGCTATGGCTACACCCTC.

This clone was seen a few times. V is TRBV2 and J is TRBJ2-7; 7 bases fit TRBD1. V lost 6 bases and J lost 1; bases outside the gene matches: 0. This CDR3 has 12 amino acids. CDR1 and CDR2 from the germline V gene are SNHLY and FYNNEI. The CDR3 nucleotides read TGTGCCAGCAGGGACAGGTCCTACGAGCAGTACTTC. It codes for CASRDRSYEQYF. Full variable domain (rest looked up from reference TRBV2 and TRBJ2-7): EPEVTQTPSHQVTQMGQEVILRCVPISNHLYFYWYRQILGQKVEFLVSFYNNEISEKSEIFDDQFSVERPDGSNFTLKIRSTKLEDSAMYFCASRDRSYEQYFGPGTRLTVT.

This clone was counted ten times or more. Other nucleotide sequences from this sample produce the same CDR3. J is TRBJ2-7 and V is TRBV6-1; TRBD2 matches at 13 bases. V shed 4 bases, J shed 2 bases, and the junction held 2 bases outside the gene matches. CDR1 MNHNS and CDR2 SASEGT come from the germline V gene. This CDR3 has 15 residues. CDR3: CASSATSGGAYEQYF. DNA for the CDR3: TGTGCCAGCAGTGCTACTAGCGGGGGGGCCTACGAGCAGTACTTC.

This clone was detected ten times or more. The chain employs TRBV7-9 and TRBJ2-1, with 12 bases identical to TRBD1. Trimming removed 7 bases from V and 7 bases from J; junction bases left unmatched: 2. This CDR3 comprises 13 residues. The V gene's germline CDR1 is SEHNR and CDR2 FQNEAQ (reference sequence). CDR3 residues: CASMGQGANEQFF. Here the CDR3 DNA reads TGTGCCAGCATGGGACAGGGGGCTAATGAGCAGTTCTTC.

This clone showed up just a few times. This may be a read error, as it is one base from a much larger clone. Within the sample, other DNA sequences also encode this same CDR3. The CDR3 is CASGFNPRGANYNEQFF. CDR3 DNA sequence: TGTGCTAGCGGTTTTAACCCGCGGGGGGCCAACTACAATGAGCAGTTCTTC. The genes are TRBV12-5 and TRBJ2-1; 8 bases fit TRBD2. This CDR3 comprises 17 residues. Germline CDR1 reads LGHNT; CDR2 reads FRNRAP.

This clone was counted ten times or more. The gene calls are TRBV5-6 and TRBJ1-6; 11 nucleotides agree with TRBD1. CDR1 SGHDT and CDR2 YYEEEE come from the germline V gene. This CDR3 is 14 amino acids long. V shed 5 bases and J 7 bases; nucleotides not matched to a gene: 2. The chain's CDR3 is CASSWTGGNSPLHF. CDR3 sequence (DNA): TGTGCCAGCAGTTGGACAGGGGGCAATTCACCCCTCCACTTT.

This clone was seen many times. The V gene is TRBV10-2, the J gene TRBJ2-7, with 9 bases identical to TRBD1. Per germline, CDR1 WSHSY and CDR2 SAAADI. The CDR3 sequence is 14 residues long. Trimming removed 6 bases from V and 6 bases from J; junction bases left unmatched: 9. The CDR3 spells CASSQTTGGLEQYF. In nucleotides, the CDR3 is TGCGCCAGCAGCCAAACAACAGGGGGCCTCGAGCAGTACTTC.

Many counts were recorded for this clone. The chain combines TRBV5-1 with TRBJ2-2, with TRBD2 matching 9 bases. The germline CDR1 and CDR2 sequences are SGHRS and YFSETQ. Unmatched junction bases numbered 1, after V lost 6 bases and J lost 4 bases. The length of the CDR3 is 13 residues. The CDR3 region has the DNA TGCGCCAGCACTAGCGGGGTCACCGGGGAGCTGTTTTTT. It translates to CASTSGVTGELFF.

This clone was found many times. This CDR3 is also generated by other DNA sequences in the sample. V usage is TRBV7-6 and J usage is TRBJ2-2; 9 nucleotides align to TRBD1. CDR1 SGHVS and CDR2 FNYEAQ come from the germline V gene. With V trimmed by 1 base and J by 5 bases, 2 bases remained unmatched. This CDR3 has 15 residues. The CDR3 spells CASSLGQGGTGELFF. CDR3 in DNA: TGTGCCAGCAGCTTAGGACAGGGGGGGACCGGGGAGCTGTTTTTT.

This chain uses TRBV27 with TRBJ2-7, with D tentatively TRBD1 or TRBD2 (5 bases each). Germline-derived CDR1 and CDR2 are MNHEY and SMNVEV (reference sequence). The CDR3 is 16 amino acids. Between the trimmed V and J ends, which lost 7 bases and 0 bases, there was a span of 19 bases. CDR3 DNA sequence: TGTGCCAGCACCCCGACGATGGGGGTAGGCTCCTACGAGCAGTACTTC. Amino acid sequence: CASTPTMGVGSYEQYF.

Worth noting for this clone: A much more abundant neighbour one base away suggests this may be a read error. Other DNA sequences in the sample encode the same CDR3. The chain links TRBV19 to TRBJ2-3, with D hard to call. The CDR3 has 13 amino acids. In germline, CDR1 is LNHDA, CDR2 SQIVND (reference sequence). V dropped 5 bases and J dropped 2 bases, with 8 bases sitting between them. In DNA, the CDR3 is TGTGCCAGTAGTTTGGGATTCACAGATACGCAGTATTTT. Translating gives CASSLGFTDTQYF.

There are many counts of this clone. The chain recombines TRBV11-2 with TRBJ2-5, with 7 bases that match TRBD1. The V segment lost 7 bases and the J segment 1 base; nucleotides outside the gene matches: 9. There are 15 residues in the CDR3. Germline loops: CDR1 SGHAT, CDR2 FQNNGV. The CDR3 DNA follows: TGTGCCAGCAATTCGGCCCACAGGGGCCAAGAGACCCAGTACTTC. Protein: CASNSAHRGQETQYF. Full variable domain (rest looked up from reference TRBV11-2 and TRBJ2-5): EAGVAQSPRYKIIEKRQSVAFWCNPISGHATLYWYQQILGQGPKLLIQFQNNGVVDDSQLPKDRFSAERLKGVDSTLKIQPAKLEDSAVYLCASNSAHRGQETQYFGPGTRLLVL.